Listed here is a single T cell receptor beta chain. As yet, its antigen is unknown. The data belong to a study of blood T cells in healthy people across ages. Using a J-beta primer mix together with a sample-barcoded 5' primer, a second PCR was run for roughly 7 to 12 cycles. From the 5' RACE reads, TCRdb called clonotypes with MiXCR, one entry per CDR3 protein. The profile shows 550,000 to 600,000 distinct CDR3 sequences, approximately 30% of them singletons. Findings and caveats of the study: More naive CD4+ cells and higher diversity were found in long-lived than in aged donors.

Germline-derived CDR1 and CDR2 are SGHRS and YFSETQ. The CDR3 has 14 amino acids. Sequenced: blood. The clonotype was recovered from a woman aged 70 to 79 in good health. The V call is TRBV5-1, the J call TRBJ2-1; D is ambiguous. The J call could be wrong; TRBJ2-5 is a better fit for the DNA end. Here the CDR3 DNA reads TGCGCCAGCAGCTGGTTCGGCGGAGAAGAGACCCAGTACTTC. The encoded protein is CASSWFGGEETQYF.